These T cell receptor beta chains were read from a single sample in a study of blood T cell repertoires in COVID-19. Using immunoSEQ multiplex PCR, the repertoire was profiled, and TCRdb retains in-frame clones only, with some absent. The sample lists 150,000 to 200,000 clones, around 81% occurring once. Specimen: PBMCs or T cells enriched from blood (not recorded which). The receptors originated from a man aged 35 to 55 who had recovered from COVID-19. Both conserved end residues are part of each CDR3. D genes are given only for firm matches. A row's size may be missing; if present it is once, few, many or a size class.

D	size	V	J	DNA	CDR3
-	-	TRBV6-1	TRBJ1-1	TGTGCCAGCAGTGAAAGGAGACAGTTGAACACTGAAGCTTTCTTT	CASSERRQLNTEAFF
TRBD1	-	TRBV5-4	TRBJ2-1	TGTGCCAGCAGGGACAGGGCTAATGAGCAGTTCTTC	CASRDRANEQFF
TRBD2	-	TRBV9	TRBJ2-2	TGTGCCAGCAGCGTAGGAACGAAAGCGGGGGGAACCGGGGAGCTGTTTTTT	CASSVGTKAGGTGELFF
TRBD1	-	TRBV5-1	TRBJ2-7	TGCGCCAGCAGCTTGGCCGGGACAGGAATGTCCTACGAGCAGTACTTC	CASSLAGTGMSYEQYF
TRBD1	-	TRBV30	TRBJ1-6	TGTGCCTACGGGACAGGGCATTCACCCCTCCACTTT	CAYGTGHSPLHF
-	-	TRBV7-9	TRBJ1-4	TGTGCCAGCAGTCAAAGCCAGGGGTTTGAAAAACTGTTTTTT	CASSQSQGFEKLFF
TRBD1	-	TRBV19	TRBJ2-3	TGTGCCAGTAGTGCCGGGACAGGGCGCGGCACAGATACGCAGTATTTT	CASSAGTGRGTDTQYF
TRBD2	-	TRBV5-8	TRBJ2-3	TGTGCCAGCAGCTCGGCGGGGGGGCGGAGCACAGATACGCAGTATTTT	CASSSAGGRSTDTQYF
TRBD2	once	TRBV9	TRBJ2-3	TGTGCCAGCAGCGTCCGAGCGGGGGAATCCACAGATACGCAGTATTTT	CASSVRAGESTDTQYF
TRBD2	-	TRBV9	TRBJ2-3	TGTGCCAGCAGCGCGAGACTAGCGGGGGGGGCAGATACGCAGTATTTT	CASSARLAGGADTQYF